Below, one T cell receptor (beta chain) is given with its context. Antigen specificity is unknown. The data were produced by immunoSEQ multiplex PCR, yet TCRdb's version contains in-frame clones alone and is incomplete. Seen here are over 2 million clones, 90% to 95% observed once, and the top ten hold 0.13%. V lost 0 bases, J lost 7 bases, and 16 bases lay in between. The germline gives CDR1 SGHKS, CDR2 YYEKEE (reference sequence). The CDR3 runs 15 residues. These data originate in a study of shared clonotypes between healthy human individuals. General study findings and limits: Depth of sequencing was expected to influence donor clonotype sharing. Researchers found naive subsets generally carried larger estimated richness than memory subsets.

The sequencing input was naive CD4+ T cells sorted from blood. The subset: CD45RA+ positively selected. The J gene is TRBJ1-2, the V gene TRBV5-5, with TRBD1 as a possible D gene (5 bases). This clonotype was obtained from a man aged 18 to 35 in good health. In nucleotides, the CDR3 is TGTGCCAGCAGCTTGGGGGGACCATTCCCCTTTGGCTACACCTTC. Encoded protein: CASSLGGPFPFGYTF. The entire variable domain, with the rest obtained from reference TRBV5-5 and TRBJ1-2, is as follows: DAGVTQSPTHLIKTRGQQVTLRCSPISGHKSVSWYQQVLGQGPQFIFQYYEKEERGRGNFPDRFSARQFPNYSSELNVNALLLGDSALYLCASSLGGPFPFGYTFGSGTRLTVV.